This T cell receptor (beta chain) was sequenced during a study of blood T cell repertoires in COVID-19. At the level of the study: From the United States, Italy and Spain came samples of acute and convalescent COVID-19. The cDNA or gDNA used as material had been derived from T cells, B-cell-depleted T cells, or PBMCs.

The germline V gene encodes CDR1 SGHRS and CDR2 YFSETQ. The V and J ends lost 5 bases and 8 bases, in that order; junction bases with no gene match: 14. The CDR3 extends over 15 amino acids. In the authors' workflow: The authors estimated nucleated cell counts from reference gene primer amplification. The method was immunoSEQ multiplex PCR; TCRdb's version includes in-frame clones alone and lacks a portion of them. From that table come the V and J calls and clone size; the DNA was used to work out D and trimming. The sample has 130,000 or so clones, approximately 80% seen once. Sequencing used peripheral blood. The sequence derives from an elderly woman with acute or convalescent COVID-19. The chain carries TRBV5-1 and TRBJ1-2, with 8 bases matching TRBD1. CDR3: CASRAETMTGAGYTF. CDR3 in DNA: TGCGCCAGCAGGGCGGAAACAATGACAGGGGCCGGCTACACCTTC.